This TCR beta chain emerged from a study of control samples from healthy donors and cancer patients. Sequencing used immunoSEQ multiplex PCR; TCRdb keeps in-frame clones, though not all of them. The table lists around 200,000 clones, 91% of them singletons, with approximately 1.6% in the top ten. CDR1 is LGHDT, CDR2 YNNKEL, per germline (reference sequence). Trimming shortened V by 4 bases and J by 4 bases, and 7 bases separated the two germline ends. This CDR3 spans 12 amino acids. This chain connects TRBV3-1 (or the pseudogene TRBV3-2) to TRBJ1-1, with D hard to call. This TCR was recovered from a young woman in good health. The sequencing sample was made of blood. CDR3 coding DNA: TGTGCCAGCAGCCTGAGGACCACTGAAGCTTTCTTT. This gives the protein CASSLRTTEAFF.